The 29 T cell receptor beta chains given below trace back to one sample, sequenced in a study of blood T cell repertoires in COVID-19. Method: immunoSEQ multiplex PCR; TCRdb's copy keeps in-frame clones and lacks some. This table has tens of thousands of clones, around 78% appearing once. Sequencing was done on a sample of peripheral blood. These receptors were collected from a human donor in a cohort sampled during active COVID-19.

The gene calls are TRBV28 and TRBJ1-2, with 9 bases lining up with TRBD1. The CDR3 has 14 residues. The J segment lost 6 bases and the V segment lost 4 bases, leaving 6 bases of the junction unmatched. CDR1 is MDHEN, CDR2 SYDVKM, per germline. The CDR3 sequence: CASSSPGQGDGYTF. CDR3 nucleotide sequence: TGTGCCAGCAGTTCCCCGGGACAGGGCGATGGCTACACCTTC.

V and J are TRBV5-6 and TRBJ1-2; no definite D call. Germline V gene sequence: CDR1 SGHDT, CDR2 YYEEEE. Trimming pared 2 bases from V and 0 bases from J, leaving 11 bases between. This CDR3 spans 15 amino acids. Written as DNA, the CDR3 is TGTGCCAGCAGCTTCTCGCCAGCGTCTAACTATGGCTACACCTTC. Protein product: CASSFSPASNYGYTF. Full variable domain (remainder filled in from reference TRBV5-6 and TRBJ1-2): DAGVTQSPTHLIKTRGQQVTLRCSPKSGHDTVSWYQQALGQGPQFIFQYYEEEERQRGNFPDRFSGHQFPNYSSELNVNALLLGDSALYLCASSFSPASNYGYTFGSGTRLTVV.

The chain has TRBV6-6 and TRBJ1-1; D remains ambiguous. This CDR3 is built from 14 residues. CDR1 MNHNY and CDR2 SVGAGI come from the germline V gene (reference sequence). Trimming left V 6 bases short and J 0 bases short, with 11 bases between. CDR3 nucleotide sequence: TGTGCCAGCAGCTCCGTTAACATGAACACTGAAGCTTTCTTT. It codes for CASSSVNMNTEAFF.

V gene TRBV29-1 combines with J gene TRBJ1-2; D is unresolved. Germline loops: CDR1 SQVTM, CDR2 ANQGSEA. Deletions cut 4 bases from V and 4 bases from J, with 10 bases between. The CDR3 is made up of 12 amino acids. CDR3 DNA: TGCAGCGTTGGGGCAGCCCTCTATGGCTACACCTTC. Protein product: CSVGAALYGYTF.

This chain links TRBV28 with TRBJ2-1; TRBD2 matches 7 bases. The ends lost 8 bases at V and 8 bases at J; junction bases unmatched: 24. Germline CDR1 MDHEN, CDR2 SYDVKM. The CDR3 is 18 residues long. The DNA for the CDR3 is TGTGCCAGCTTCTCAACCCGACTAGCACGCCCCCAAAGGGATGAGCAGTTCTTC. This gives the protein CASFSTRLARPQRDEQFF.

The chain has TRBV2 and TRBJ1-2; maybe TRBD1 (5 bases). Trimming pared 5 bases from V and 5 bases from J, leaving 12 bases between. The germline gives CDR1 SNHLY, CDR2 FYNNEI. This CDR3 is built from 13 residues. Here the CDR3 reads CASSIDSDYGYTF. The CDR3 bases are TGTGCCAGCAGTATTGACAGTGATTATGGCTACACCTTC.

The chain recombines TRBV19 with TRBJ2-5, with D unresolved. The CDR3 covers 15 residues. Germline assignment: CDR1 LNHDA and CDR2 SQIVND (reference sequence). V lost 3 bases and J 1 base, leaving 12 bases between the germline ends. For the CDR3, the DNA is TGTGCCAGTAGTATGGCAGCAGGCCTCCAAGAGACCCAGTACTTC. Translated: CASSMAAGLQETQYF.

For the CDR3, the DNA is TGTGCCAGCAGCCGCCCCAATCGGAGGGACCAAGAGACCCAGTACTTC. Residues: CASSRPNRRDQETQYF. The chain carries TRBV3-1 (or the pseudogene TRBV3-2) and TRBJ2-5; possibly TRBD2 for D (6 bases). Germline lookup yields CDR1 LGHDT and CDR2 YNNKEL (reference sequence). The length of the CDR3 is 16 residues. The V gene lost 4 bases and the J gene lost 0 bases, with 15 bases spanning the gap.

This clone showed up just a few times. The genes are TRBV5-1 and TRBJ2-5, with 12 bases matching TRBD1. Unmatched junction bases numbered 10, after V lost 4 bases and J lost 3 bases. This CDR3 spans 17 amino acids. CDR1 SGHRS and CDR2 YFSETQ come from the germline V gene. Here the CDR3 DNA reads TGCGCCAGCAGCCCCGGGCGGGGACAGGGGGCCAAAGAGACCCAGTACTTC. Translated: CASSPGRGQGAKETQYF. The variable domain in full, with the rest retrieved from reference TRBV5-1 and TRBJ2-5, is KAGVTQTPRYLIKTRGQQVTLSCSPISGHRSVSWYQQTPGQGLQFLFEYFSETQRNKGNFPGRFSGRQFSNSRSEMNVSTLELGDSALYLCASSPGRGQGAKETQYFGPGTRLLVL.

As DNA, the CDR3 is TGCGCCAGCAGCATCACAGGGGGCGCCCGAGGCTACACCTTC. Residues: CASSITGGARGYTF. V gene TRBV5-1 combines with J gene TRBJ1-2; 9 positions match TRBD1. J was trimmed by 8 bases and V by 4 bases; bases with no gene match: 9. This CDR3 is 14 amino acids long. Germline V gives CDR1 SGHRS, CDR2 YFSETQ.

CDR3 bases: TGTGCCAGCTCAACAACAGGGCCAAGTATGAACACTGAAGCTTTCTTT. Protein: CASSTTGPSMNTEAFF. The chain is built from TRBV18 and TRBJ1-1; D may be TRBD1 (6 bases). The CDR3 extends over 16 amino acids. V dropped 5 bases and J dropped 0 bases, with 16 bases sitting between them. Germline V lookup: CDR1 KGHSH, CDR2 LQKENI.

V gene TRBV27 combines with J gene TRBJ2-7; D is possibly TRBD1 (5 bases). The ends were cut back, 2 bases at V and 7 bases at J, with 9 bases in the middle. The CDR3 loop spans 12 amino acids. From germline, CDR1 is MNHEY and CDR2 SMNVEV (reference sequence). In DNA, the CDR3 is TGTGCCAGCAGTTTACCAGGGTGGGAGCAGTACTTC. The encoded protein is CASSLPGWEQYF.

The rearrangement joins TRBV9 to TRBJ1-1; the match to TRBD1 covers 9 bases. CDR1 is SGDLS and CDR2 is YYNGEE in the germline V gene. The CDR3 contains 15 residues. V lost 7 bases to trimming and J lost 5 bases; unmatched junction nucleotides: 12. CDR3 coding DNA: TGTGCCAGCGGTACAGGGGGCGGGGAACATACTGAAGCTTTCTTT. Translation: CASGTGGGEHTEAFF. The variable domain in full, with the rest retrieved from reference TRBV9 and TRBJ1-1, is DSGVTQTPKHLITATGQRVTLRCSPRSGDLSVYWYQQSLDQGLQFLIQYYNGEERAKGNILERFSAQQFPDLHSELNLSSLELGDSALYFCASGTGGGEHTEAFFGQGTRLTVV.

The chain has TRBV19 and TRBJ1-1; unclear D gene. The CDR3 totals 13 residues. V shed 4 bases and J shed 5 bases, with 11 bases lying between them. The germline CDR1 and CDR2 sequences are LNHDA and SQIVND (reference sequence). The CDR3: CASSTLGVTEAFF. The CDR3, as DNA: TGTGCCAGTAGTACCTTGGGAGTAACTGAAGCTTTCTTT.

There are a few counts of this clone. The chain links TRBV5-5 to TRBJ1-1; no reliable D call. The CDR3 length is 14 residues. V dropped 9 bases and J dropped 3 bases, with 18 bases sitting between them. CDR1 is SGHKS, CDR2 YYEKEE, per germline (reference sequence). The CDR3 reads CATQLWRWDTEAFF. The CDR3 DNA sequence: TGTGCCACCCAATTGTGGAGGTGGGACACTGAAGCTTTCTTT.

CDR3 residues: CASSPPPSSSTDTQYF. The CDR3 DNA sequence: TGTGCCAGCAGCCCTCCTCCGTCCTCCAGCACAGATACGCAGTATTTT. The chain employs TRBV9 and TRBJ2-3; no firm D call. V lost 4 bases to trimming and J lost 0 bases, with 15 bases between them. CDR1 is SGDLS, CDR2 YYNGEE, per germline. The CDR3 runs to 16 residues.

This rearrangement joins TRBV7-9 to TRBJ2-3; D ambiguous. Germline CDR1 SEHNR, CDR2 FQNEAQ (reference sequence). V lost 5 bases and J 4 bases, leaving 16 bases between the germline ends. The CDR3 totals 15 residues. CDR3 nucleotides: TGTGCCAGCAGCCCCAAGGTCAGACAAGCAGATACGCAGTATTTT. Amino acid sequence: CASSPKVRQADTQYF.

This chain connects TRBV18 to TRBJ2-3; 8 bases are a match to TRBD2. Germline values: CDR1 KGHSH, CDR2 LQKENI. The CDR3 extends over 16 amino acids. The trim removed 2 bases at V and 1 base at J, leaving 5 bases unmatched. The CDR3 DNA sequence: TGTGCCAGCTCACCAGAGCGGGGGATACGCACAGATACGCAGTATTTT. This gives the protein CASSPERGIRTDTQYF.

The genes are TRBV5-4 and TRBJ1-6; 10 nucleotides match TRBD1. J gave up 9 bases and V 6 bases, and 18 bases lay outside the gene matches. CDR1 is SGHNT, CDR2 YYREEE, per germline (reference sequence). CDR3 size: 18 residues. CDR3 region: CASNNPGQGTLGGSPLHF. CDR3 coding DNA: TGTGCCAGCAACAACCCGGGACAGGGGACCCTTGGGGGTTCACCCCTCCACTTT.

As to this clone: At the DNA level, this CDR3 is encoded by other sequences in the same sample as well. The gene calls are TRBV27 and TRBJ2-7; 7 nucleotides align to TRBD1. This CDR3 contains 14 residues. The junction had 4 bases not matched to a gene; V was cut back by 2 bases and J by 3 bases. Germline CDR1 and CDR2: MNHEY and SMNVEV (reference sequence). The CDR3 region has the DNA TGTGCCAGCAGTTTACGACAGGGTGACTACGAGCAGTACTTC. Residues: CASSLRQGDYEQYF.

This clone was detected only once. The V and J genes are TRBV19 and TRBJ1-4; 9 bases align to TRBD1. Trimming at V came to 7 bases and at J to 4 bases, leaving 4 bases not matched to a gene. CDR1 and CDR2 from the germline V gene are LNHDA and SQIVND (reference sequence). The CDR3 loop spans 14 amino acids. CDR3 in amino acids: CASNTGGVNEKLFF. The CDR3 nucleotides are TGTGCCAGTAATACAGGGGGCGTTAATGAAAAACTGTTTTTT.

V and J are TRBV7-2 and TRBJ1-1; tentatively, D is TRBD1 (5 bases). This CDR3 is built from 16 residues. Germline V gene lookup returns CDR1 SGHTA and CDR2 FQGNSA. V was pared by 1 base and J by 3 bases, with 15 bases between. The CDR3 DNA reads as TGTGCCAGCAGCTTAGGGGGCCAGGGTTGGCACACTGAAGCTTTCTTT. Residues: CASSLGGQGWHTEAFF.

This chain uses TRBV30 with TRBJ1-1, with D tentatively TRBD1 (5 bases). This CDR3 has 11 residues. CDR1 is GTSNPN, CDR2 SVGIG, per germline (reference sequence). Here the CDR3 reads CANRGGTEAFF. The CDR3 region has the DNA TGTGCGAATCGCGGGGGCACTGAAGCTTTCTTT.

The chain is built from TRBV6-5 and TRBJ2-7; TRBD1 might be the D (6 bases). CDR3 length: 14 residues. Germline assignment: CDR1 MNHEY and CDR2 SVGAGI. V was shortened by 2 bases and J by 0 bases, with 8 bases between the two germline ends. The CDR3 here is CASSYGGGSYEQYF. Written as DNA, the CDR3 is TGTGCCAGCAGTTACGGGGGCGGCTCCTACGAGCAGTACTTC.

This clone was counted a single time. The rearrangement joins TRBV19 to TRBJ1-6; D gene unclear. CDR1 and CDR2 (germline): LNHDA, SQIVND (reference sequence). There are 15 residues in the CDR3. The germline V and J ends were trimmed by 2 bases and 7 bases, with 12 bases remaining between them. The CDR3 nucleotides are TGTGCCAGTAGTATAAGCTCGGCGGGAAATTCACCCCTCCACTTT. Protein product: CASSISSAGNSPLHF.

This clone was seen only once. The J gene is TRBJ1-1, the V gene TRBV19, with D hard to call. Looked up from germline, CDR1 is LNHDA and CDR2 is SQIVND (reference sequence). V lost 7 bases and J 6 bases, leaving 9 bases between the germline ends. The CDR3 has 11 residues. CDR3 sequence (DNA): TGTGCCAGTACCTCCCGGGCTGAAGCTTTCTTT. This translates into CASTSRAEAFF.

A few counts support this clone. CDR3 loop: CASSPDGRDKAFF. The CDR3 bases are TGCGCCAGCAGCCCCGACGGACGGGACAAAGCTTTCTTT. The gene calls are TRBV4-1 and TRBJ1-1, with D tentatively TRBD1 (6 bases). The CDR3 length is 13 residues. The V gene's germline CDR1 is MGHRA and CDR2 YSYEKL. The V and J ends lost 4 bases and 9 bases respectively, with 15 bases between them.

The chain employs TRBV5-6 and TRBJ1-1, with D possibly being TRBD1 (6 bases). CDR1 is SGHDT, CDR2 YYEEEE, per germline. Trimming left V 5 bases short and J 6 bases short, with 20 bases between. This CDR3 is 15 amino acids long. As DNA, the CDR3 is TGTGCCAGCAGTCGTAACAGGGATCTAGGTGCTGAAGCTTTCTTT. This translates into CASSRNRDLGAEAFF.

The gene calls are TRBV27 and TRBJ1-2, with 7 bases matching TRBD1. The CDR3 totals 14 residues. The ends lost 6 bases at V and 7 bases at J; junction bases unmatched: 11. CDR1 is MNHEY and CDR2 is SMNVEV in the germline V gene (reference sequence). The CDR3 protein is CASSPTVTGVGYTF. The CDR3 DNA follows: TGTGCCAGCAGCCCTACCGTTACAGGGGTTGGCTACACCTTC.